A selection of T cell receptor beta chains follows, all from one sample in a study of response to subunit inactivated influenza vaccine. TCRdb ran MiXCR on the RT-PCR reads and lists one entry per CDR3 protein. Found here are some 640,000 distinct CDR3 sequences, 11% to 15% of them singletons; the top ten hold around 7.3%. Material: PBMCs from blood, obtained 14 to 15 days before vaccination. The receptors stem from a man aged 50 to 60 who received an inactivated influenza vaccine. The CDR3 runs from the conserved cysteine through the conserved F or W. Fields, in order: clone size, J gene, D gene, V gene, CDR3 protein, CDR3 DNA. D genes are given only for firm matches. Clone size is stated in some rows and not others, as once, few, many or a class when expanded.

NA TRBJ2-7 NA TRBV12-3/TRBV12-4 CASSYTTGEQYF TGTGCCAGCAGTTACACCACTGGCGAGCAGTACTTC
NA TRBJ2-7 NA TRBV25-1 CASSGLHEQYF TGTGCCAGCAGTGGGTTGCACGAGCAGTACTTC
few TRBJ1-4 NA TRBV11-2 CASSLYGRGEKLFF TGTGCCAGCAGCTTGTATGGCAGAGGAGAAAAACTGTTTTTT
few TRBJ2-3 TRBD2 TRBV6-2/TRBV6-3 CASRDHLAGSTDTQYF TGTGCCAGCAGAGATCACTTAGCGGGTAGCACAGATACGCAGTATTTT
NA TRBJ1-6 NA TRBV27 CASSLSAFSANSLLHF TGTGCCAGCAGTTTATCGGCCTTCAGCGCCAATTCACTCCTCCACTTT
many TRBJ1-4 NA TRBV25-1 CASSAQGLLEKLFF TGTGCCAGCAGTGCACAAGGTCTTCTTGAAAAACTGTTTTTT
NA TRBJ2-5 NA TRBV6-2/TRBV6-3 CASRKPGAQETQYF TGTGCCAGCAGAAAGCCGGGAGCGCAAGAGACCCAGTACTTC
NA TRBJ2-2 TRBD2 TRBV19 CASSMRTLAGIAVTGELFF TGTGCCAGTAGTATGAGAACGCTAGCGGGAATAGCGGTCACCGGGGAGCTGTTTTTT
few TRBJ2-1 NA TRBV20-1 CSAKRGQNNEQFF TGCAGTGCTAAACGGGGACAAAACAATGAGCAGTTCTTC
many TRBJ1-1 TRBD1 TRBV15 CATSRRTGDTEAFF TGTGCCACCAGCAGAAGGACAGGGGACACTGAAGCTTTCTTT
NA TRBJ2-5 NA TRBV5-1 CASSLALNSLETQYF TGCGCCAGCAGCTTGGCTCTGAACTCACTAGAGACCCAGTACTTC
few TRBJ2-1 TRBD1 TRBV9 CASSPGTGTGFDEQFF TGTGCCAGCAGCCCAGGGACCGGGACAGGGTTCGATGAGCAGTTCTTC
NA TRBJ2-1 TRBD1 TRBV11-2 CASRQPPGTGASYNEQFF TGTGCCAGCAGACAACCTCCCGGGACAGGGGCGTCCTACAATGAGCAGTTCTTC
few TRBJ2-3 TRBD2 TRBV4-2 CASSQSGLAGGPTDTQYF TGTGCCAGCAGCCAAAGTGGACTAGCGGGAGGGCCCACAGATACGCAGTATTTT
few TRBJ1-1 NA TRBV29-1 CSVRGKSWDTEAFF TGCAGCGTTCGCGGAAAATCCTGGGACACTGAAGCTTTCTTT
NA TRBJ2-5 NA TRBV7-2 CASSLMSQETQYF TGTGCCAGCAGCCTGATGTCCCAAGAGACCCAGTACTTC
NA TRBJ2-1 NA TRBV9 CASSPRAVSSYNEQFF TGTGCCAGCAGCCCCCGTGCGGTGAGCTCCTACAATGAGCAGTTCTTC
few TRBJ2-7 TRBD2 TRBV27 CASSSRTSGYYGSYEQYF TGTGCCAGCAGTTCAAGGACTAGCGGATACTATGGGTCCTACGAGCAGTACTTC
few TRBJ1-6 NA TRBV28 CASSLLGLISYNSPLHF TGTGCCAGCAGTTTACTGGGGCTAATCTCCTATAATTCACCCCTCCACTTT
NA TRBJ2-7 NA TRBV20-1 CSARDPRDPTWGEQYF TGCAGTGCTAGAGATCCTAGGGACCCGACCTGGGGGGAGCAGTACTTC
many TRBJ2-5 TRBD2 TRBV7-2 CASSPRLAGKETQYF TGTGCCAGCAGCCCCAGACTAGCGGGGAAAGAGACCCAGTACTTC
few TRBJ2-3 NA TRBV27 CASSFGGSDTQYF TGTGCCAGCAGTTTCGGAGGGTCAGATACGCAGTATTTT
few TRBJ1-1 NA TRBV4-3 CASSQEQGGNTEAFF TGCGCCAGCAGCCAAGAGCAGGGAGGGAACACTGAAGCTTTCTTT
NA TRBJ1-2 TRBD1 TRBV10-3 CAISESEGTAALNYGYTF TGTGCCATCAGTGAGTCGGAGGGGACAGCCGCTTTGAACTATGGCTACACCTTC
many TRBJ2-3 TRBD2 TRBV12-3/TRBV12-4 CASSFSSGRSDTQYF TGTGCCAGCAGTTTTTCTAGCGGGAGGTCAGATACGCAGTATTTT
NA TRBJ2-7 TRBD2 TRBV20-1 CSAGGGAVTYEQYF TGCAGTGCTGGGGGAGGGGCAGTTACCTACGAGCAGTACTTC
few TRBJ2-5 TRBD1 TRBV24-1 CATSDPTGDQETQYF TGTGCCACCAGTGACCCGACAGGGGACCAAGAGACCCAGTACTTC
few TRBJ2-7 NA TRBV19 CASSISLHHEQYF TGTGCCAGTAGTATCTCCCTTCACCACGAGCAGTACTTC
few TRBJ1-4 NA TRBV11-2 CASSLFGTPGPNEKLFF TGTGCCAGCAGCTTGTTCGGCACCCCTGGGCCTAATGAAAAACTGTTTTTT
many TRBJ2-2 NA TRBV3-1 CASSQASGPLPLFF TGTGCCAGCAGCCAAGCCTCCGGTCCGCTCCCGCTGTTTTTT
many TRBJ1-5 NA TRBV12-3/TRBV12-4 CASSPWDLGSNQPQHF TGTGCCAGCAGTCCCTGGGACCTGGGGAGCAATCAGCCCCAGCATTTT
many TRBJ1-2 TRBD1 TRBV6-1 CASRHDQGALGYTF TGTGCCAGCAGGCATGATCAGGGGGCTCTTGGCTACACCTTC
few TRBJ2-3 NA TRBV28 CASSIITDTQYF TGTGCCAGCAGTATAATCACAGATACGCAGTATTTT
NA TRBJ1-1 NA TRBV4-2 CASSQISTLNTEAFF TGTGCCAGCAGCCAAATCAGCACCCTGAACACTGAAGCTTTCTTT
many TRBJ1-4 NA TRBV7-2 CASSSRGGSNEKLFF TGTGCCAGCAGCTCCCGCGGAGGGAGTAATGAAAAACTGTTTTTT
few TRBJ2-1 NA TRBV6-5 CASSSPRTTLRNEQFF TGTGCCAGCAGTTCCCCCCGGACTACCCTTAGGAATGAGCAGTTCTTC
few TRBJ2-7 TRBD1 TRBV27 CASSTDRAFSYEQYF TGTGCCAGCAGTACCGACAGGGCTTTCTCCTACGAGCAGTACTTC
NA TRBJ2-1 NA TRBV29-1 CSAGRDAYNEQFF TGCAGCGCCGGGCGGGACGCCTACAACGAGCAGTTCTTC
NA TRBJ2-2 NA TRBV6-2/TRBV6-3 CASSYRTEIGELFF TGTGCCAGCAGTTACCGGACAGAGATCGGGGAGCTGTTTTTT
few TRBJ2-3 NA TRBV21-1 CASSPASWGSTDTQYF TGTGCCAGCAGCCCGGCCTCCTGGGGAAGCACAGATACGCAGTATTTT
many TRBJ1-4 NA TRBV20-1 CSASNEIEVKLFF TGCAGTGCTAGTAATGAAATTGAAGTAAAACTGTTTTTT
NA TRBJ2-1 NA TRBV18 CASSGGTGGSYNEQFF TGTGCCAGCTCAGGTGGAACTGGGGGATCCTACAATGAGCAGTTCTTC
many TRBJ1-1 NA TRBV29-1 CSVEGYTEAFF TGCAGCGTTGAAGGGTACACTGAAGCTTTCTTT
many TRBJ2-4 NA TRBV20-1 CSAGPFSRQDFNIQYF TGCAGTGCTGGACCGTTTTCTCGACAGGATTTTAACATTCAGTACTTC
many TRBJ1-2 NA TRBV7-9 CASSPLATASHTF TGTGCCAGCAGCCCCTTGGCGACAGCTAGTCACACCTTC
few TRBJ2-1 TRBD2 TRBV28 CATLAGGDNEQFF TGTGCGACCCTAGCGGGAGGGGACAATGAGCAGTTCTTC
NA TRBJ2-1 TRBD1 TRBV28 CASSLFPGQGYNEQFF TGTGCCAGCAGTTTATTCCCGGGACAGGGCTACAATGAGCAGTTCTTC
NA TRBJ2-7 TRBD2 TRBV20-1 CSARDSPGLAGAGEQYF TGCAGTGCTAGAGATTCCCCGGGACTAGCGGGAGCTGGCGAGCAGTACTTC
many TRBJ1-1 TRBD1 TRBV10-3 CAISSDRVSTEAFF TGTGCCATCAGCTCGGACAGGGTGAGCACTGAAGCTTTCTTT
NA TRBJ2-1 NA TRBV4-1 CASSQDNRDKFF TGCGCCAGCAGCCAAGATAACAGGGACAAGTTCTTC